The T cell receptor beta chain described here comes from a study of CXCR3-negative and CXCR3-positive naive CD8 T cells. Study information: With about 1.5 +/- 0.3 million reads per library, the TRB reads numbered around 150 million in total. Study results and caveats: The study inferred TCR strength from TRB CDR3 properties and found comparable surface CD5 between naive subsets. For naive cells, CXCR3-negative and CXCR3-positive subsets had similar TRBV-TRBJ usage; for memory cells, usage differed. TRB CDR3s were more hydrophobic in CXCR3-positive than in CXCR3-negative naive cells.

Remarks on this clonotype: Its antigen is currently unknown.

Libraries were UMI-labeled 5' RACE TRB cDNA. After re-calling the 5' RACE reads, TCRdb lists one entry per CDR3 protein, DNA absent. This sample contains about 89,000 distinct CDR3 sequences. This TCR derives from a human donor in good health. Some clones in this sample may be carry-over from other donors' samples. The sample consisted of naive CXCR3+ CD8+ T cells from blood. Subset in this sample: CD45RO-CCR7+CD27+CD95- naive CD8+ T cells expressing CXCR3 (TNR3+).

CDR3 protein: CASSGGQGYEQYF. V gene TRBV9 combines with J gene TRBJ2-7; with no DNA, the TCRdb D assignment of TRBD1 cannot be verified. CDR3 length equals 13 residues. CDR1 and CDR2 (germline): SGDLS, YYNGEE.